Listed here are 19 T cell receptor beta chains from one sample, sequenced in a study of blood T cells in healthy people across ages. With a J-beta primer mix and a sample-barcoded 5' primer, a second PCR ran roughly 6 to 11 cycles. TCRdb independently ran MiXCR on the 5' RACE reads; one entry per CDR3 protein. The sample includes 650,000 to 800,000 distinct CDR3 sequences, approximately 48% of them seen just once. The sample consisted of blood. Receptors were obtained from a man between 60 and 75 years old in good health.

This chain links TRBV20-1 with TRBJ2-7; tentatively, D is TRBD1 or TRBD2 (7 bases each). V was trimmed by 6 bases and J by 4 bases, leaving 16 bases between them. The CDR3 totals 13 residues. Per germline, CDR1 DFQATT and CDR2 SNEGSKA (reference sequence). As DNA, the CDR3 is TGCAGTGCCCCAAGACAGGGAGGGTACGAGCAGTACTTC. It translates to CSAPRQGGYEQYF.

The chain carries TRBV6-2 or TRBV6-3 and TRBJ2-7; possibly TRBD2 for D (6 bases). CDR1 is MNHEY, CDR2 SVGEGT, per germline. This CDR3 has 14 residues. Trimming removed 2 bases from V and 0 bases from J, with 8 bases in between. The DNA of the CDR3 is TGTGCCAGCAGTTACGTCGGGGGCTCCTACGAGCAGTACTTC. Protein: CASSYVGGSYEQYF.

This clonotype has more than one count but fewer than ten. CDR3 sequence: CASSQAGRGYNEQFF. The CDR3 region has the DNA TGCGCCAGCAGCCAAGCTGGGCGGGGCTACAATGAGCAGTTCTTC. The chain employs TRBV4-3 and TRBJ2-1; weak D call: TRBD2 (6 bases). The germline V gene encodes CDR1 LGHNA and CDR2 YSLEER. Deletions cut 1 base from V and 3 bases from J, with 10 bases between. There are 15 residues in the CDR3.

J is TRBJ1-5 and V is TRBV5-1; D possibly corresponds to TRBD1 (5 bases). The CDR3 is 15 residues long. Per germline, CDR1 SGHRS and CDR2 YFSETQ. V was trimmed by 1 base and J by 4 bases, leaving 12 bases between them. Here the CDR3 reads CASSLSGFGNQPQHF. The CDR3 coding sequence is TGCGCCAGCAGCTTGTCAGGGTTTGGAAATCAGCCCCAGCATTTT.

This clonotype was found many times. This sequence joins TRBV7-2 and TRBJ2-7, with 7 bases that match TRBD1. V dropped 5 bases and J dropped 2; count of bases not matched to a gene: 9. The germline V gene encodes CDR1 SGHTA and CDR2 FQGNSA. This CDR3 has 15 amino acids. The CDR3 loop reads CASSPRQGQTYEQYF. The DNA for the CDR3 is TGTGCCAGCAGCCCAAGACAGGGTCAAACCTACGAGCAGTACTTC.

The genes are TRBV12-3 or TRBV12-4 and TRBJ1-5; 10 bases are shared with TRBD1. After removal of 7 bases from V and 2 bases from J, the junction contained 2 bases not matched to a gene. The CDR3 has 14 residues. In DNA form, the CDR3 reads TGTGCCAGCACTGGGACAGGGGGCAATCAGCCCCAGCATTTT. Protein: CASTGTGGNQPQHF.

The chain is built from TRBV9 and TRBJ1-1; D not certain. Trimming stripped 0 bases from V and 7 bases from J, with 13 bases between. Germline CDR1 and CDR2: SGDLS and YYNGEE. The CDR3 runs 14 residues. In nucleotides, the CDR3 is TGTGCCAGCAGCGTAGGTTCATTTGGCGGTGAAGCTTTCTTT. Translating it yields CASSVGSFGGEAFF.

Concerning this clonotype: Relative to the germline gene, one junction end is altered; a read error may explain this. This chain uses TRBV12-3 or TRBV12-4 with TRBJ2-5; TRBD1 matches at 8 bases. The CDR3 covers 15 residues. CDR3 sequence: CAGSSVTGVHETQYF. In DNA, the CDR3 is TGTGCCGGCAGTTCCGTGACAGGGGTTCATGAGACCCAGTACTTC.

The chain employs TRBV3-1 and TRBJ2-1; TRBD2 aligns across 11 bases. Germline CDR1 reads LGHDT; CDR2 reads YNNKEL (reference sequence). There are 15 residues in the CDR3. The V segment lost 3 bases and the J segment 12 bases; nucleotides outside the gene matches: 10. The DNA of the CDR3 is TGTGCCAGCAGCCAGATAGCGGGGGGGCGGGGTCCGCAGTTCTTC. It translates to CASSQIAGGRGPQFF.

The V gene is TRBV12-3 or TRBV12-4, the J gene TRBJ1-1; D remains ambiguous. CDR3 length: 13 amino acids. Trimming removed 5 bases at V and 3 bases at J, with 10 bases between. As DNA, the CDR3 is TGTGCCAGCAGTAGAAACCGGGACACTGAAGCTTTCTTT. It translates to CASSRNRDTEAFF.

The chain has TRBV12-5 and TRBJ2-1, with D hard to call. The J call could be wrong; TRBJ2-7 is a better fit for the DNA end. The CDR3 is 13 residues long. Germline-derived CDR1 and CDR2 are LGHNT and FRNRAP. CDR3 region: CASGYDRNYEQYF. DNA of the CDR3: TGTGCTAGTGGTTATGACCGAAACTACGAGCAGTACTTC.

The chain employs TRBV24-1 and TRBJ2-6; a possible D gene is TRBD1 (5 bases). This CDR3 contains 14 residues. From germline, CDR1 is KGHDR and CDR2 SFDVKD. V gave up 7 bases and J gave up 1 base, with 7 bases separating them. CDR3 residues: CATSQGSGANVLTF. The DNA of the CDR3 is TGTGCCACCAGCCAGGGTTCTGGGGCCAACGTCCTGACTTTC.

In its sample, this clonotype was seen a few times. The chain joins TRBV12-3 or TRBV12-4 to TRBJ1-1, with 7 bases matching TRBD1. The ends lost 6 bases at V and 4 bases at J; junction bases unmatched: 8. CDR3 length: 14 amino acids. The CDR3 bases are TGTGCCAGCAGCCAAACCAGGGGGGCCACTGAAGCTTTCTTT. Translating gives CASSQTRGATEAFF.

The V gene is TRBV7-8, the J gene TRBJ2-7, with 10 bases aligning to TRBD1. Losses at the gene ends were 0 bases for V and 5 bases for J; bases not matched to a gene: 7. Germline V gives CDR1 SGHVS, CDR2 FQNEAQ. The CDR3 is 16 residues long. The CDR3 sequence: CASSLAGTGVINEQYF. The CDR3 bases are TGTGCCAGCAGCTTAGCCGGGACAGGGGTTATCAACGAGCAGTACTTC.

This clonotype was observed a handful of times. This chain joins TRBV20-1 and TRBJ2-1, with 8 nucleotides matching TRBD2. This CDR3 spans 16 amino acids. CDR1 and CDR2 (germline): DFQATT, SNEGSKA (reference sequence). V shed 2 bases and J 3 bases; nucleotides not matched to a gene: 9. CDR3 region: CSARQGRGALYNEQFF. The CDR3 coding sequence is TGCAGTGCTAGACAAGGGCGGGGGGCCCTCTACAATGAGCAGTTCTTC.

J is TRBJ2-7 and V is TRBV7-2, with D possibly being TRBD1 (8 bases). This CDR3 is built from 15 residues. V was cut by 5 bases and J by 7 bases, with 21 bases left in between. Germline CDR1 and CDR2: SGHTA and FQGNSA. CDR3 nucleotides: TGTGCCAGCAGCATCGGACAGGGAGGGGGATTGGAGCAGTACTTC. This codes for CASSIGQGGGLEQYF.

This clonotype showed up many times. The chain's CDR3 is CARDSVVAGANVLTF. CDR3 in DNA: TGTGCCAGGGACAGCGTCGTAGCTGGGGCCAACGTCCTGACTTTC. The chain carries TRBV7-9 and TRBJ2-6; D may be TRBD1 (6 bases). The CDR3 runs to 15 residues. The V end was cut by 9 bases, the J end by 2 bases, with 14 bases between. The germline V gene has CDR1 SEHNR and CDR2 FQNEAQ (reference sequence).

This chain connects TRBV5-6 to TRBJ1-4; no definite D call. CDR1 and CDR2 (germline): SGHDT, YYEEEE. The CDR3 is 13 residues long. Trimming removed 1 base at V and 6 bases at J, with 7 bases between. CDR3 in amino acids: CASSLRADEKLFF. CDR3 bases: TGTGCCAGCAGCTTGCGTGCGGATGAAAAACTGTTTTTT.

CDR3 region: CSARGVPLSESHNEQFF. The CDR3 DNA follows: TGCAGTGCTAGAGGGGTCCCACTGAGCGAGAGTCACAATGAGCAGTTCTTC. The chain is built from TRBV20-1 and TRBJ2-1, with D hard to call. From germline, CDR1 is DFQATT and CDR2 SNEGSKA (reference sequence). V was clipped by 1 base and J by 5 bases, with 21 bases between them. The CDR3 totals 17 residues.